Listed here are 12 T cell receptor beta chains from one sample, sequenced in a study of shared clonotypes between healthy human individuals. Profiling relied on immunoSEQ multiplex PCR, and the TCRdb table lists in-frame clones only, not all of them. This sample yields some 1.5 million clones, of which approximately 98% are seen a single time; around 0.45% belongs to the top ten. Source material: naive CD4+ T cells sorted from blood. Sample subset: CD45RA+ positively selected. These receptor sequences come from a man aged 25-45 years in good health.

The chain links TRBV27 to TRBJ2-5; 11 bases are a match to TRBD2. Looked up from germline, CDR1 is MNHEY and CDR2 is SMNVEV (reference sequence). The CDR3 is 16 residues long. The ends lost 5 bases at V and 3 bases at J; junction bases unmatched: 8. CDR3 DNA: TGTGCCAGCAGTAACTACGGGACTAGCGGAAAAGAGACCCAGTACTTC. Residues: CASSNYGTSGKETQYF.

This chain's CDR3 is CASSDRPTGSEQYF. Written as DNA, the CDR3 is TGTGCCAGCAGTGACCGGCCGACAGGGAGCGAGCAGTACTTC. The rearrangement joins TRBV6-1 to TRBJ2-7; 7 nucleotides match TRBD1. CDR1 is MNHNS, CDR2 SASEGT, per germline. This CDR3 is 14 amino acids long. V gave up 3 bases and J gave up 6 bases; unmatched junction bases: 8.

This clone occurred once. Here the CDR3 DNA reads TGTGCCAGCTCACCCCTGACGACTAGCGGTTCCTCTGGGGCCAACGTCCTGACTTTC. Its protein is CASSPLTTSGSSGANVLTF. The gene calls are TRBV18 and TRBJ2-6; TRBD2 agrees at 9 bases. The CDR3 covers 19 residues. V was clipped by 3 bases and J by 0 bases; unmatched bases: 9. Germline V CDR1 and CDR2: KGHSH, LQKENI.

V is TRBV9 and J is TRBJ2-3, with 8 bases fitting TRBD2. Per germline, CDR1 SGDLS and CDR2 YYNGEE. Trimming took 4 bases from V and 4 from J; bases not matched to a gene: 8. The CDR3 runs 15 residues. In nucleotides, the CDR3 is TGTGCCAGCAGCCCCCAAGCGGGAGCGGCAGATACGCAGTATTTT. It encodes CASSPQAGAADTQYF. Based on the CDR3 plus reference TRBV9 and TRBJ2-3, the full variable domain is DSGVTQTPKHLITATGQRVTLRCSPRSGDLSVYWYQQSLDQGLQFLIQYYNGEERAKGNILERFSAQQFPDLHSELNLSSLELGDSALYFCASSPQAGAADTQYFGPGTRLTVL.

V usage is TRBV28 and J usage is TRBJ2-1; D tentatively fits TRBD1 or TRBD2 (6 bases each). The CDR3 is made up of 15 amino acids. The germline V gene encodes CDR1 MDHEN and CDR2 SYDVKM. V lost 1 base and J lost 6, with 13 bases in between. The CDR3 DNA is TGTGCCAGCAGTTTATTGGGGGGCGCGATCAATGAGCAGTTCTTC. Its protein is CASSLLGGAINEQFF. Looking up the rest from reference TRBV28 and TRBJ2-1 gives the full variable domain: DVKVTQSSRYLVKRTGEKVFLECVQDMDHENMFWYRQDPGLGLRLIYFSYDVKMKEKGDIPEGYSVSREKKERFSLILESASTNQTSMYLCASSLLGGAINEQFFGPGTRLTVL.

The V and J genes are TRBV4-2 and TRBJ2-2; D not resolved. The CDR3 loop spans 17 amino acids. Deletions cut 3 bases from V and 6 bases from J, with 20 bases between. CDR1 is LGHNA and CDR2 is YNFKEQ in the germline V gene. CDR3 DNA: TGTGCCAGCAGCCATGACCATGACGTGGGTCTCCCCGGGGAGCTGTTTTTT. It specifies CASSHDHDVGLPGELFF.

The chain combines TRBV5-1 with TRBJ1-5; D is perhaps TRBD1 (6 bases). V shed 0 bases and J shed 7 bases, with 14 bases lying between them. Germline V gives CDR1 SGHRS, CDR2 YFSETQ. The CDR3 length is 15 residues. CDR3 residues: CASSLGPVGAQPQHF. The CDR3 bases are TGCGCCAGCAGCTTGGGGCCGGTGGGGGCACAGCCCCAGCATTTT.

V and J are TRBV18 and TRBJ2-7; no clear D gene. This CDR3 has 16 residues. Trimming took off 1 base at V and 1 base at J, with 14 bases between the two ends. The germline V gene encodes CDR1 KGHSH and CDR2 LQKENI. CDR3 sequence reads: CASSPRLQDPSYEQYF. The CDR3 DNA follows: TGTGCCAGCTCACCACGGCTGCAGGACCCTTCCTACGAGCAGTACTTC.

This chain joins TRBV5-1 and TRBJ2-5; 7 bases are a match to TRBD2. With V trimmed by 2 bases and J by 7 bases, 14 bases remained unmatched. CDR1 and CDR2 from the germline V gene are SGHRS and YFSETQ. CDR3 length: 16 residues. The CDR3, as DNA: TGCGCCAGCAGCTTTAGTGAGCGGGACCCTGAGGGGACCCAGTACTTC. It is translated as CASSFSERDPEGTQYF.

The chain employs TRBV5-4 and TRBJ2-7; D uncertain. Germline V CDR1 and CDR2: SGHNT, YYREEE (reference sequence). The CDR3 is made up of 16 amino acids. The ends were cut back, 4 bases at V and 0 bases at J, with 17 bases in the middle. CDR3 sequence reads: CASSLGPTISSYEQYF. The CDR3 DNA sequence: TGTGCCAGCAGCCTAGGACCGACGATAAGCTCCTACGAGCAGTACTTC.

This chain joins TRBV5-1 and TRBJ1-5; 10 nucleotides agree with TRBD1. Germline V lookup: CDR1 SGHRS, CDR2 YFSETQ. This CDR3 is 15 amino acids long. The trim removed 0 bases at V and 6 bases at J, leaving 3 bases unmatched. The chain's CDR3 is CASSLGQGAFQPQHF. As DNA, the CDR3 is TGCGCCAGCAGCTTGGGACAGGGGGCTTTTCAGCCCCAGCATTTT.

The chain uses TRBV11-3 and TRBJ2-1; D is unresolved. The CDR3 runs to 14 residues. The germline CDR1 and CDR2 sequences are SGHNT and YENEEA. V was clipped by 0 bases and J by 3 bases, with 6 bases between them. This chain's CDR3 is CASSLDASYNEQFF. Written as DNA, the CDR3 is TGTGCCAGCAGCTTAGACGCTAGCTACAATGAGCAGTTCTTC.